These 13 T cell receptor beta chains originate from one sample sequenced in a study of beta chain features in type 1 diabetes. Every bit of the isolated RNA underwent reverse transcription, so sequencing read expressed TCRB transcripts. Assay: immunoSEQ multiplex PCR; the TCRdb copy retains only in-frame clones and omits some. Of hundreds of thousands of clones listed, around 15% were seen once; the top ten hold 6.7%. The sample comprised central memory CD4+ T cells from blood. Receptor source: a man younger than 45 in good health.

This clone was picked up many times. V usage is TRBV21-1 and J usage is TRBJ2-1; the table gives TRBD1 as D, unverified against the DNA. TRBV21-1 is a pseudogene. CDR3 length: 16 residues. The CDR3 spells CASSKVAGISYNEQFF. The CDR3 DNA is TGTGCCAGCAGCAAAGTGGCAGGGATCTCCTACAATGAGCAGTTCTTC.

This clone was counted between two and nine times. The gene calls are TRBV6-5 and TRBJ2-7, with 7 bases identical to TRBD1. The CDR3 sequence is 13 residues long. In germline, CDR1 is MNHEY, CDR2 SVGAGI. The J segment lost 7 bases and the V segment lost 4 bases, leaving 7 bases of the junction unmatched. The CDR3 bases are TGTGCCAGCAGTTTAAACAGGGGAATGGAGCAGTACTTC. Translating it yields CASSLNRGMEQYF.

The V and J genes are TRBV7-9 and TRBJ1-3; tentatively, D is TRBD1 (5 bases). The CDR3 runs 14 residues. V dropped 3 bases and J dropped 4 bases, with 10 bases sitting between them. CDR1 SEHNR and CDR2 FQNEAQ come from the germline V gene (reference sequence). CDR3 DNA sequence: TGTGCCAGCAGCTTGACCGGGGCCGGAAACACCATATATTTT. Protein product: CASSLTGAGNTIYF.

DNA for the CDR3: TGTGCCAGCAGTGAGATGGCGGGGGAACAGTTCTTC. Encoded protein: CASSEMAGEQFF. The rearrangement joins TRBV6-5 to TRBJ2-1, with 7 bases identical to TRBD2. The V and J ends lost 5 bases and 13 bases, in that order; junction bases with no gene match: 8. The V gene's germline CDR1 is MNHEY and CDR2 SVGAGI. CDR3 length: 12 amino acids.

This clone was seen at least ten times. The chain has TRBV18 and TRBJ2-5; no definite D call. Germline V CDR1 and CDR2: KGHSH, LQKENI. V was cut by 2 bases and J by 4 bases, with 8 bases left in between. CDR3 length equals 13 residues. The CDR3 DNA reads as TGTGCCAGCTCACCATCCGTAGCAGAGACCCAGTACTTC. Its translation is CASSPSVAETQYF. The full variable domain, in which reference TRBV18 and TRBJ2-5 provide the parts outside the CDR3, is NAGVMQNPRHLVRRRGQEARLRCSPMKGHSHVYWYRQLPEEGLKFMVYLQKENIIDESGMPKERFSAEFPKEGPSILRIQQVVRGDSAAYFCASSPSVAETQYFGPGTRLLVL.

Many counts were recorded for this clone. The chain combines TRBV6-6 with TRBJ2-1, with TRBD2 identical over 14 bases. This CDR3 contains 14 residues. CDR1 is MNHNY, CDR2 SVGAGI, per germline (reference sequence). V was clipped by 6 bases and J by 15 bases; unmatched bases: 10. The CDR3 region is CASSPTSGRAKGFF. Here the CDR3 DNA reads TGTGCCAGCAGCCCGACTAGCGGGAGGGCCAAGGGGTTCTTC.

The sample holds a few counts of this clone. The chain is built from TRBV20-1 and TRBJ2-1; TRBD1 is a possible D gene (6 bases). The germline V gene encodes CDR1 DFQATT and CDR2 SNEGSKA (reference sequence). This CDR3 is built from 11 residues. Trimming stripped 5 bases from V and 8 bases from J, with 10 bases between. Here the CDR3 reads CSARTGYEQFF. The DNA for the CDR3 is TGCAGTGCTCGAACAGGGTATGAGCAGTTCTTC.

This clone came up a few times. The CDR3 DNA reads as TGTGCCAGCAGTTACTCAGCAGGGAAGAACTATGGCTACACCTTC. Protein: CASSYSAGKNYGYTF. This sequence joins TRBV6-5 and TRBJ1-2, with a weak D call TRBD1 (5 bases). The V gene's germline CDR1 is MNHEY and CDR2 SVGAGI. V lost 0 bases and J 2 bases, leaving 10 bases between the germline ends. CDR3 size: 15 residues.

A few counts support this clone. The chain has TRBV19 and TRBJ2-3; D call uncertain. Looked up from germline, CDR1 is LNHDA and CDR2 is SQIVND (reference sequence). This CDR3 has 16 amino acids. Deletions cut 3 bases from V and 0 bases from J, with 13 bases between. The CDR3 protein is CASSMRGKWSTDTQYF. The CDR3 DNA sequence: TGTGCCAGTAGTATGCGTGGTAAATGGAGCACAGATACGCAGTATTTT.

The V gene is TRBV18, the J gene TRBJ2-5; 8 nucleotides agree with TRBD2. CDR1 KGHSH and CDR2 LQKENI come from the germline V gene. The CDR3 is 15 residues long. V shed 4 bases and J 0 bases; nucleotides not matched to a gene: 4. CDR3 region: CASSQNGGDQETQYF. DNA for the CDR3: TGTGCCAGCTCACAGAACGGGGGGGACCAAGAGACCCAGTACTTC.

This clone was counted between two and nine times. The gene calls are TRBV6-1 and TRBJ1-2; D call uncertain. V was cut by 1 base and J by 4 bases, with 13 bases left in between. CDR1 is MNHNS, CDR2 SASEGT, per germline. The CDR3 has 15 residues. CDR3 in amino acids: CASSEGSGRSYGYTF. CDR3 nucleotide sequence: TGTGCCAGCAGTGAAGGGAGCGGGCGATCCTATGGCTACACCTTC.

This clone has just a few counts. V gene TRBV6-1 combines with J gene TRBJ1-1, with no clear D. The V gene lost 6 bases and the J gene lost 1 base, with 9 bases spanning the gap. The CDR3 has 13 residues. Germline CDR1 is MNHNS and CDR2 is SASEGT. In DNA, the CDR3 is TGTGCCAGCAGATGGGGTAGGAACACTGAAGCTTTCTTT. Encoded protein: CASRWGRNTEAFF.

This chain links TRBV14 with TRBJ2-1; possible D gene TRBD2, 6 bases. Trimming removed 4 bases at V and 0 bases at J, with 10 bases between. CDR3 size: 15 residues. Per the germline V gene, CDR1 is SGHDN and CDR2 is FVKESK. Here the CDR3 reads CASSRGTPSYNEQFF. The DNA for the CDR3 is TGTGCCAGCAGCCGGGGGACTCCCTCCTACAATGAGCAGTTCTTC.